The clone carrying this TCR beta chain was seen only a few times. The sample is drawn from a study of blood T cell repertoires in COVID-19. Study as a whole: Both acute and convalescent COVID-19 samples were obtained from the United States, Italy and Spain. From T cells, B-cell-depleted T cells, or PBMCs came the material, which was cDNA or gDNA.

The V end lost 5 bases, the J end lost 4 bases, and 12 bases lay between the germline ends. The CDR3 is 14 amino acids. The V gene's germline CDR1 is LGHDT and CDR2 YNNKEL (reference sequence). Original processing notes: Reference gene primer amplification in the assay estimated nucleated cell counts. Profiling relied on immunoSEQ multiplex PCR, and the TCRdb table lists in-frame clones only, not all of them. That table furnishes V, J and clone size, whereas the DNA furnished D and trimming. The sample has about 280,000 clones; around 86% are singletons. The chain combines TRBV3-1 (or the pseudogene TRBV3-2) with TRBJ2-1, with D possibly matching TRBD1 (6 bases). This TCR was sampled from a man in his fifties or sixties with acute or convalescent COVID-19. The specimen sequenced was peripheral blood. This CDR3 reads CASSSPDRYNEQFF. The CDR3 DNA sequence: TGTGCCAGCAGCTCACCGGACAGATACAATGAGCAGTTCTTC.